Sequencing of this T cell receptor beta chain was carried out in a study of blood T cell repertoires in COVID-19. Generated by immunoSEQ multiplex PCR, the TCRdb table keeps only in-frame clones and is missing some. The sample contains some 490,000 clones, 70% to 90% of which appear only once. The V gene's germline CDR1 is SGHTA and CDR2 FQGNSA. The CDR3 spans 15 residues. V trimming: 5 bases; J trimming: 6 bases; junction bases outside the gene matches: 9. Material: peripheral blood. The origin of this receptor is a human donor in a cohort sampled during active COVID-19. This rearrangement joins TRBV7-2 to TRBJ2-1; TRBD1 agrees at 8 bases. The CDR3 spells CASSRRGQGANEQFF. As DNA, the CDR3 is TGTGCCAGCAGCAGGAGGGGGCAGGGGGCCAATGAGCAGTTCTTC.